This is a list of T cell receptor beta chains from one sample in a study of blood T cell repertoires in COVID-19. The protocol was immunoSEQ multiplex PCR, while the TCRdb copy is restricted to in-frame clones and leaves out a portion. The sample lists roughly 48,000 clones, roughly four fifths seen once, with roughly 7.7% in the top ten. Sequences were obtained from peripheral blood. These receptor sequences come from a man between 40 and 49 years old with acute or convalescent COVID-19. Each CDR3 is given with its conserved first and last residue. A D gene is named only where the DNA matches it firmly. Size values are once, few and many counts, or a class for expanded clones, and some rows have none.

clone size,CDR3 length,D gene,V gene,J gene,CDR3 DNA,CDR3 protein
.,15,TRBD2,TRBV18,TRBJ2-1,TGTGCCAGCTCACCTCTAGCGGGGGTGCCAGGGTCGCAGTTCTTC,CASSPLAGVPGSQFF
.,16,TRBD1,TRBV28,TRBJ1-6,TGTGCCAGCAGTTTACCTGCAGGACAGGGAAACTCACCCCTCCACTTT,CASSLPAGQGNSPLHF
.,15,TRBD2,TRBV15,TRBJ2-3,TGTGCCACCAGCTCGAGCGGGGACCACACAGATACGCAGTATTTT,CATSSSGDHTDTQYF
.,16,TRBD2,TRBV19,TRBJ2-3,TGTGCCAGTAGTATACTTAGCGGGGGGGCCCCAGATACGCAGTATTTT,CASSILSGGAPDTQYF
.,15,TRBD1,TRBV9,TRBJ1-4,TGTGCCAGCAGCCAAGACAGGGGGACGAATGAAAAACTGTTTTTT,CASSQDRGTNEKLFF
.,13,.,TRBV15,TRBJ1-4,TGTGCCACCAGCCCTCGTTTGGGCGGGAAACTGTTTTTT,CATSPRLGGKLFF
.,15,TRBD1,TRBV4-3,TRBJ1-2,TGCGCCAGCAGCTCAGCCGGGACAGGGAGCTATGGCTACACCTTC,CASSSAGTGSYGYTF
.,13,.,TRBV9,TRBJ1-6,TGTGCCAGCAGCGCCCGTCTTGATTCACCCCTCCACTTT,CASSARLDSPLHF
few,14,TRBD1,TRBV6-5,TRBJ2-1,TGTGCCAGCAGTATCCGGGACAGCAACAATGAGCAGTTCTTC,CASSIRDSNNEQFF
.,11,TRBD1,TRBV18,TRBJ2-1,TGTGCCAGCTCACCACGGGACAGGCAGTTCTTC,CASSPRDRQFF
once,15,TRBD1,TRBV18,TRBJ2-5,TGTGCCAGCTCACCTAACAGGGGACGAGGAGAGACCCAGTACTTC,CASSPNRGRGETQYF
medium-sized,18,.,TRBV4-1,TRBJ2-7,TGCGCCAGCAGCCAGGTAGACCTCACAGGGAGTGGATCCTACGAGCAGTACTTC,CASSQVDLTGSGSYEQYF
.,12,.,TRBV29-1,TRBJ2-5,TGCAGCGTTGATGGTCGGAGGGAGACCCAGTACTTC,CSVDGRRETQYF
.,16,.,TRBV27,TRBJ2-3,TGTGCCAGCAGTTTAAAGGGAGCCTTCAGCACAGATACGCAGTATTTT,CASSLKGAFSTDTQYF
.,13,.,TRBV5-5,TRBJ1-1,TGTGCCAGCAGCTCGAGTTCCGTCACTGAAGCTTTCTTT,CASSSSSVTEAFF
.,14,.,TRBV24-1,TRBJ1-6,TGTGCCACCAGTGATTCTAAGCTAAATTCACCCCTCCACTTT,CATSDSKLNSPLHF
.,16,.,TRBV6-5,TRBJ2-3,TGTGCCAGCAGTTACCTCTCTCGGGGTAGGACAGATACGCAGTATTTT,CASSYLSRGRTDTQYF
.,13,TRBD1,TRBV19,TRBJ2-7,TGTGCCAGTAGGCCGACAGGGTCCTACGAGCAGTACTTC,CASRPTGSYEQYF
few,17,.,TRBV6-1,TRBJ2-7,TGTGCCAGCAGTGAAAGTATTAGGACCACAGGGCCTGGCGAGCAGTACTTC,CASSESIRTTGPGEQYF
.,12,.,TRBV5-4,TRBJ1-1,TGTGCCAGCAGCTTGTCTGCAGGTAGAGCTTTCTTT,CASSLSAGRAFF
.,13,.,TRBV2,TRBJ2-7,TGTGCCAGCAGTGAAGAGGGGTGGGCCGAGCAGTACTTC,CASSEEGWAEQYF
few,17,.,TRBV7-2,TRBJ2-3,TGTGCCAGCAGCTTAGCTCCGGCGACTAGTGCCCAAGGTACGCAGTATTTT,CASSLAPATSAQGTQYF
.,15,.,TRBV28,TRBJ1-2,TGTGCCAGCAGTTCCCCCGCGATGGGGGGTTATGGCTACACCTTC,CASSSPAMGGYGYTF
few,15,TRBD1,TRBV7-9,TRBJ2-7,TGTGCCAGCAGCCCTAAGGACAGGGTTGGCCACGAGCAGTACTTC,CASSPKDRVGHEQYF
.,16,.,TRBV5-4,TRBJ2-7,TGTGCCAGCAGCTTGCGATGGGGGGGGCCCTCCTACGAGCAGTACTTC,CASSLRWGGPSYEQYF
.,13,.,TRBV28,TRBJ2-5,TGTGCCAGCAGCATCGGAGGGAGGGAGACCCAGTACTTC,CASSIGGRETQYF
.,17,TRBD1,TRBV3-1/TRBV3-2,TRBJ1-1,TGTGCCAGCAGCCTAAAGGGACAGGTCACTCGCGGCACTGAAGCTTTCTTT,CASSLKGQVTRGTEAFF
.,13,.,TRBV15,TRBJ1-2,TGTGCCACCAGCAGACCTATGGGGGGGGGCTACACCTTC,CATSRPMGGGYTF
.,17,.,TRBV5-4,TRBJ2-1,TGTGCCAGCAGCTTCCCTTTGGCGGGGGCCGGAGTGGATGAGCAGTTCTTC,CASSFPLAGAGVDEQFF
.,13,.,TRBV5-6,TRBJ2-2,TGTGCCAGCAGCTTGGGGGCCCACGGGGAGCTGTTTTTT,CASSLGAHGELFF
.,14,.,TRBV4-3,TRBJ2-1,TGCGCCAGCAGCCGGGCAGGCCGGTACAATGAGCAGTTCTTC,CASSRAGRYNEQFF
.,15,.,TRBV3-1/TRBV3-2,TRBJ1-2,TGTGCCAGCAGCCTCTATCTTCGACAGCAAAATGGCTACACCTTC,CASSLYLRQQNGYTF
few,16,.,TRBV4-1,TRBJ1-5,TGCGCCAGCAGCCAAGATTACGTTACTCTTAATCAGCCCCAGCATTTT,CASSQDYVTLNQPQHF
.,16,TRBD2,TRBV5-1,TRBJ2-1,TGCGCCAGCAGCTTGGGACTAACTAGCGGGGGGAATGAGCAGTTCTTC,CASSLGLTSGGNEQFF
.,15,.,TRBV4-1,TRBJ2-3,TGCGCCAGCAGCCAAGCGAACGCCAGGCCAGATACGCAGTATTTT,CASSQANARPDTQYF
few,15,TRBD1,TRBV5-1,TRBJ1-5,TGCGCCAGCAGCTTGGCAGGGGGCTTGCGCCAGCCCCAGCATTTT,CASSLAGGLRQPQHF
.,12,TRBD2,TRBV7-9,TRBJ2-7,TGTGCCAGCAGTCGGGACTACTACGAGCAGTACTTC,CASSRDYYEQYF